The entry below gives a single T cell receptor (beta chain) sequence along with its context. The antigen this receptor binds is unknown. The record has no base qualities; no much larger clone is one base away. This entry is derived from a study of CD8+CD57+ T cells in acquired aplastic anemia (dated by TCRdb to about 2018). For context, the study as a whole: DNA extracted from sorted CD4+ and CD8+ cells had a mean of around 3.3 ug, with a range of about 0.19 to 30 ug. Healthy donor samples averaged approximately 10 million reads for CD4+ and 11 million to 13 million for CD8+ cells. Findings and caveats that apply to the study as a whole: About 30 CD8+ CDR3 sequences were found in both patients and controls but appeared to be highly expressed in patients and within the immunodominant clones of the patients. Between patients and healthy controls, no significant difference in CD8+ Simpson's diversity was found (P=0.060).

The CDR3 goes from the cysteine to the phenylalanine over 13 residues. The CDR3 DNA has 39 bases and is translated from base 1. Relative to germline, V is 10 bases shorter and J is 8 bases shorter, with 20 bases between their ends. According to the germline V gene, CDR1 reads SNHLY and CDR2 reads FYNNEI. TCR beta VDJ combination and CDR3 sequence profiling used genomic DNA as the template. An Illumina HiSeq 2000 was the platform used for TCR repertoire sequencing. In the authors' own workflow: Repertoire assessment relied on Simpson's diversity index, CDR3 size and DJ length profiles, and TRBV/TRBJ rearrangement plots. The most abundant DNA sequence in the deep sequencing data was defined as the immunodominant clone. CDR3 amino acid sequences were checked for sharing between subjects and were compared against published repertoires and the VDJdb database. TCRdb reprocessing: public reads trimmed at Q25 with fastp, clones called with MiXCR, in-frame beta chains kept. Entries are consolidated by CDR3 protein sequence, retaining the most common genes and DNA. The V and J calls, along with clone size, are taken from TCRdb and not from the paper's own processing. In this sample the table shows about 400,000 distinct CDR3 sequences, 60% to 80% of which occur a single time. The ten most abundant clones make up approximately 4% of the sample.

TCR repertoires of sorted CD4+ and CD8+ blood T cells from severe aplastic anemia patients and healthy subjects were deep-sequenced in the study. Ficoll-Paque density gradient centrifugation was used to isolate peripheral blood mononuclear cells. Before DNA extraction, CD4+ and CD8+ T cells were sorted by FACS or by magnetic beads. The sequence is built from TRBV2 and TRBJ2-5; TRBD2 might be the D gene, on 6 matching bases. This TCR derives from a human donor in good health, serving as a control. Specimen: sorted CD4+, CD8+, or CD8+CD57+ T cells (not recorded which) from PBMCs. The CDR3 has the sequence CATSRVAANTQYF. The DNA sequence is given as TGTGCCACCAGCAGAGTAGCGGCAAACACCCAGTACTTC.